This TCR beta chain came from a study of T cell changes during pregnancy in multiple sclerosis. Germline CDR1 LNHNV, CDR2 YYDKDF (reference sequence). This CDR3 comprises 12 residues. Trimming removed 3 bases at V and 7 bases at J, with 7 bases between. Here immunoSEQ multiplex PCR was the method, and the copy in TCRdb shows in-frame clones only, minus some. This table holds some 58,000 clones, almost 97% found once. This clone was detected once. Sequenced material: CD8+ T cells from peripheral blood mononuclear cells, taken after pregnancy. The chain recombines TRBV15 with TRBJ2-1; no reliable D call. The TCR was taken from a female donor with multiple sclerosis, enrolled in a pregnancy study. This CDR3 reads CATSSAVNEQFF. The CDR3 region has the DNA TGTGCCACCAGCAGTGCGGTGAATGAGCAGTTCTTC.